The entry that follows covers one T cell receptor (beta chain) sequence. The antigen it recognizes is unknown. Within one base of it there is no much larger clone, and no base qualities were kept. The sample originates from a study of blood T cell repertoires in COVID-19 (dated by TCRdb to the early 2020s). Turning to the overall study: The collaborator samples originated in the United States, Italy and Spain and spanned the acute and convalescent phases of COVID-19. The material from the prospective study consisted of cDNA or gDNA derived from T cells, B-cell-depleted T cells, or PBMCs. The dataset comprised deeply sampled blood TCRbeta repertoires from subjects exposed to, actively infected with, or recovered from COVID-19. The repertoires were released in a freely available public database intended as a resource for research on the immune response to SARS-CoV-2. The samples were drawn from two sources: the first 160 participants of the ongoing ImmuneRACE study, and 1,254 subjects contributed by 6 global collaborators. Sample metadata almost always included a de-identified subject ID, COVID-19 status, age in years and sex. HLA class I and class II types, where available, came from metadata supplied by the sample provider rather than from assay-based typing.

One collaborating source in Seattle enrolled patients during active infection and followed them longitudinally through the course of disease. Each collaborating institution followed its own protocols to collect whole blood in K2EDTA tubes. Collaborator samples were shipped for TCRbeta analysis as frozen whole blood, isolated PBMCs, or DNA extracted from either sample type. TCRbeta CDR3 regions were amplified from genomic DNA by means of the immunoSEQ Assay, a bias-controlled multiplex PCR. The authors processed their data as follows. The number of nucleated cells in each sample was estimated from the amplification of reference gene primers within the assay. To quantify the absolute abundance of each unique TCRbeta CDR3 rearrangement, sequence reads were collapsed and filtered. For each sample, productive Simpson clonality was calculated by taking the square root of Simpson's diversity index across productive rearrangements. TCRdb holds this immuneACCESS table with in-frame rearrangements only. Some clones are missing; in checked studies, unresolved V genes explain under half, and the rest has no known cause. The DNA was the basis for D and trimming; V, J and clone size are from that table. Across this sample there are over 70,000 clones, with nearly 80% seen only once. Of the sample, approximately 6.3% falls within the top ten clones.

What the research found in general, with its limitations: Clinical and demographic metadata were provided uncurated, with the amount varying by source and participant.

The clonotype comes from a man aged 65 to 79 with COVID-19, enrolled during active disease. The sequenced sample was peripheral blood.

CDR3 loop: CASSYNRYPEAFF. The sequenced DNA: TGTGCCAGCAGTTACAACAGGTACCCTGAAGCTTTCTTT. The chain is made from TRBV6-2 or TRBV6-3 and TRBJ1-1; a weak D assignment points to TRBD1 (5 bases agree). In the germline V gene, CDR1 corresponds to MNHEY and CDR2 to SVGEGT. The junction carries 10 bases between V and J, which are trimmed by 2 bases and 6 bases respectively. The CDR3, from cysteine to phenylalanine, totals 13 residues. The entry retains the CDR3 DNA only, 39 bases that are in frame from base 1.